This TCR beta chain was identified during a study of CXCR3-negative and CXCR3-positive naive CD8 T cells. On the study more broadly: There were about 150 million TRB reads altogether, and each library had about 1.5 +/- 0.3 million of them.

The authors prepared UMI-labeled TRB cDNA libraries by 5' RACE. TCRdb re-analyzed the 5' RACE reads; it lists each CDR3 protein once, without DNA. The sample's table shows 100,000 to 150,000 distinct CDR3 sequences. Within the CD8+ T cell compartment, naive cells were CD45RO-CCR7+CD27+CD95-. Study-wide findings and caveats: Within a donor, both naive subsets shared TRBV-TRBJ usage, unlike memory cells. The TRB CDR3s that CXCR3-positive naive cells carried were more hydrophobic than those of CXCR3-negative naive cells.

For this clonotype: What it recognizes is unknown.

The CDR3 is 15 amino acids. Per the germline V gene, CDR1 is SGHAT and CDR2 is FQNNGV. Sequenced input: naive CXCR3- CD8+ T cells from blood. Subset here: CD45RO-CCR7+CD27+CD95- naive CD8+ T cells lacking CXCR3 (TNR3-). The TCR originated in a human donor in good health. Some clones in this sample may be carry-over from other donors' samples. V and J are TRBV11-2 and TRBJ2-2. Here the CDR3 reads CASSLEVDFGGELFF.